The entry below gives a single T cell receptor (beta chain) sequence along with its context. The antigen is not known. The sample originates from a study of cytomegalovirus exposure and HLA in healthy donors. General study findings and limits: The study designated roughly 160 TCR beta chains cytomegalovirus-associated.

CDR1 and CDR2 from the germline V gene are LNHDA and SQIVND (reference sequence). CDR3 size: 14 residues. Trimming cost V 9 bases and J 5 bases, with 16 bases left between them. This table comes from immunoSEQ multiplex PCR, and its TCRdb copy is limited to in-frame clones, with some not included. Of 150,000 to 200,000 clones listed, about 83% were seen once; the top ten hold around 1.6%. This receptor was identified in a woman aged 18 to 35 in good health and CMV-seronegative. The chain recombines TRBV19 with TRBJ2-2, with D tentatively TRBD1 (6 bases). Specimen: PBMCs. CDR3 DNA: TGTGCCAGCCAGGGGCTGGCTGGGACCGGGGAGCTGTTTTTT. Translated, it gives CASQGLAGTGELFF.